A single sample gave rise to the 26 T cell receptor beta chains below, sequenced in a study of shared clonotypes between healthy human individuals (dated by TCRdb to about 2020). The protocol used for the library was the immunoSEQ multiplex PCR assay. Drawn from immuneACCESS, this table holds only the in-frame rearrangements with V and J called that TCRdb kept. Clones are partly lost; checked studies trace under half to an unresolved V gene and leave the rest unexplained. The sample yields around 1 million clones; more than 75% were counted once. The leading ten clones occupy over 1.3% of the sample. Sequenced: memory CD4+ T cells sorted from blood. The cell subset or site label, as the study defines it: CD45RA-negative fraction. These receptors came from a man aged 18 to 35 in good health.

CDR3: CASSVQATSYNEQFF. CDR3 DNA: TGTGCCAGCAGCGTCCAGGCCACTTCCTACAATGAGCAGTTCTTC. This sequence joins TRBV9 and TRBJ2-1; the D is unclear. This CDR3 spans 15 amino acids. Germline CDR1 is SGDLS and CDR2 is YYNGEE. V lost 2 bases to trimming and J lost 1 base, with 10 bases between them.

V usage is TRBV11-2 and J usage is TRBJ2-7, with 7 bases lining up with TRBD2. The CDR3 runs to 14 residues. CDR1 and CDR2 from the germline V gene are SGHAT and FQNNGV. Trimming removed 0 bases from V and 1 base from J; junction bases left unmatched: 0. The DNA for the CDR3 is TGTGCCAGCAGCTTAGAGGGAGGGTCCTACGAGCAGTACTTC. Amino acids: CASSLEGGSYEQYF.

The genes are TRBV5-4 and TRBJ2-1, with 7 bases aligning to TRBD1. This CDR3 is built from 15 residues. Germline-derived CDR1 and CDR2 are SGHNT and YYREEE (reference sequence). The V segment lost 4 bases and the J segment 0 bases; nucleotides outside the gene matches: 4. The chain's CDR3 is CASSPWDSSYNEQFF. In DNA, the CDR3 is TGTGCCAGCAGCCCTTGGGACAGCTCCTACAATGAGCAGTTCTTC.

This clone was seen only a few times. This chain connects TRBV2 to TRBJ2-3; D not resolved. CDR3 length: 13 residues. V lost 8 bases, J lost 2 bases, and 11 bases lay in between. Germline CDR1 is SNHLY and CDR2 is FYNNEI. The chain's CDR3 is CASESRPTDTQYF. The CDR3 DNA reads TGTGCCAGCGAATCTAGACCCACAGATACGCAGTATTTT.

The table lists this clone with a few counts. The chain links TRBV18 to TRBJ2-1; 10 nucleotides line up with TRBD2. Germline assignment: CDR1 KGHSH and CDR2 LQKENI. V was pared by 2 bases and J by 9 bases, with 10 bases of the junction left unmatched. The CDR3 is made up of 16 amino acids. CDR3 sequence: CASSPSASGRVVEQFF. The DNA of the CDR3 is TGTGCCAGCTCACCAAGCGCTAGCGGGAGAGTGGTTGAGCAGTTCTTC.

The J gene is TRBJ1-3, the V gene TRBV19, with 7 positions matching TRBD1. Germline trimming cut 6 bases from V and 7 bases from J; bases unmatched to any gene: 6. Per germline, CDR1 LNHDA and CDR2 SQIVND (reference sequence). The CDR3 length is 13 residues. The CDR3 DNA reads TGTGCCAGTAGCGATACAGGGGCCAACACCATATATTTT. This codes for CASSDTGANTIYF.

With respect to this clone: Other DNA sequences within the sample encode an identical CDR3. J is TRBJ2-7 and V is TRBV29-1; tentatively, D is TRBD1 or TRBD2 (5 bases each). Germline loops: CDR1 SQVTM, CDR2 ANQGSEA. Trimming took 6 bases from V and 3 from J, leaving 12 bases between them. The CDR3 has 12 residues. The CDR3 nucleotides read TGCAGCGTGGGGGTAGGGAGCTACGAGCAGTACTTC. Translated, it gives CSVGVGSYEQYF.

The V gene is TRBV7-9, the J gene TRBJ1-2; the D gene is possibly TRBD1 (5 bases). V was pared by 6 bases and J by 4 bases, with 15 bases between. The CDR3 extends over 14 amino acids. CDR1 and CDR2 from the germline V gene are SEHNR and FQNEAQ (reference sequence). The chain's CDR3 is CASSYPGPGYGYTF. As DNA, the CDR3 is TGTGCCAGCAGTTACCCGGGGCCAGGCTATGGCTACACCTTC.

The chain has TRBV6-5 and TRBJ1-1; unclear D gene. V was cut by 8 bases and J by 6 bases, with 16 bases left in between. CDR1 MNHEY and CDR2 SVGAGI come from the germline V gene. This CDR3 spans 13 amino acids. The DNA for the CDR3 is TGTGCCAGCTCCCCGTATGTGGAGGCTGAAGCTTTCTTT. This gives the protein CASSPYVEAEAFF.

This clone was picked up a small number of times. The chain joins TRBV2 to TRBJ1-6; no definite D call. Looked up from germline, CDR1 is SNHLY and CDR2 is FYNNEI. Between the trimmed V and J ends, which lost 2 bases and 15 bases, there was a span of 11 bases. The CDR3 spans 12 residues. The CDR3 region has the DNA TGTGCCAGCAGTGAATCGGGCTGGGACCTCCACTTT. Residues: CASSESGWDLHF.

Worth noting for this clone: Only one base separates this from a far larger clonotype, so it likely reflects a read error. CDR3 amino acids: CASSLAGDTDTQYF. CDR3 bases: TGTGCCAGCAGCTTAGCGGGGGACACAGATACGCAGTATTTT. The gene calls are TRBV11-3 and TRBJ2-3, with D possibly TRBD2 on 6 matching bases. The CDR3 is 14 amino acids. CDR1 and CDR2 from the germline V gene are SGHNT and YENEEA. Between the trimmed V and J ends, which lost 1 base and 2 bases, there was a span of 7 bases.

V gene TRBV7-9 combines with J gene TRBJ2-5, with D possibly matching TRBD1 (6 bases). Trimming removed 5 bases from V and 5 bases from J, with 21 bases in between. The CDR3 contains 16 residues. The germline V gene has CDR1 SEHNR and CDR2 FQNEAQ (reference sequence). CDR3 nucleotides: TGTGCCAGCAGCCCCCGGGAAGGCAGGGGAACGGAGACCCAGTACTTC. Translated: CASSPREGRGTETQYF.

This sequence joins TRBV4-1 and TRBJ1-6; 10 bases align to TRBD1. Trimming took 5 bases from V and 0 from J; bases not matched to a gene: 4. CDR3 length: 17 amino acids. Germline V gene sequence: CDR1 MGHRA, CDR2 YSYEKL. The CDR3 sequence is CASSTGQGSSYNSPLHF. The CDR3 DNA reads TGCGCCAGCAGCACGGGACAGGGGAGCTCCTATAATTCACCCCTCCACTTT.

This clone appeared many times. The genes are TRBV5-6 and TRBJ2-3; 11 nucleotides match TRBD2. The CDR3 contains 18 residues. Germline V CDR1 and CDR2: SGHDT, YYEEEE. Trimming took 2 bases from V and 5 from J; bases not matched to a gene: 13. The CDR3 loop reads CASSFSLFSGRAGDTQYF. CDR3 DNA sequence: TGTGCCAGCAGCTTCTCCTTGTTTAGCGGGAGGGCCGGAGATACGCAGTATTTT.

The chain carries TRBV10-3 and TRBJ1-6; possibly TRBD1 for D (5 bases). The CDR3 has 13 residues. The germline V gene has CDR1 ENHRY and CDR2 SYGVKD. Trimming left V 10 bases short and J 10 bases short, with 17 bases between. The CDR3 DNA sequence: TGTGCCACCTACGGGACTCCAGGGTCACCCCTCCACTTT. Protein sequence: CATYGTPGSPLHF.

This sequence joins TRBV19 and TRBJ2-5; TRBD2 matches at 14 bases. CDR3 length: 15 residues. The trim removed 3 bases at V and 5 bases at J, leaving 2 bases unmatched. Germline V gene sequence: CDR1 LNHDA, CDR2 SQIVND (reference sequence). DNA of the CDR3: TGTGCCAGTAGTATGGGACTAGCGGGAGCGGAGACCCAGTACTTC. As protein: CASSMGLAGAETQYF.

The genes are TRBV11-2 and TRBJ1-4, with D possibly being TRBD1 (5 bases). V shed 2 bases and J shed 8 bases, with 15 bases lying between them. The CDR3 loop spans 15 amino acids. The germline V gene has CDR1 SGHAT and CDR2 FQNNGV. The CDR3 DNA reads as TGTGCCAGCAGCTTATCGGGGCAGGGTTTGGAAAAACTGTTTTTT. Its translation: CASSLSGQGLEKLFF. Using reference TRBV11-2 and TRBJ1-4 for the parts outside the CDR3, the full variable domain is EAGVAQSPRYKIIEKRQSVAFWCNPISGHATLYWYQQILGQGPKLLIQFQNNGVVDDSQLPKDRFSAERLKGVDSTLKIQPAKLEDSAVYLCASSLSGQGLEKLFFGSGTQLSVL.

The genes are TRBV29-1 and TRBJ2-1; 7 bases are shared with TRBD1. After removal of 7 bases from V and 5 bases from J, the junction contained 8 bases not matched to a gene. The germline V gene has CDR1 SQVTM and CDR2 ANQGSEA. This CDR3 is 13 amino acids long. This CDR3 is CSAAGTDNNEQFF. CDR3 nucleotide sequence: TGCAGCGCTGCCGGGACAGATAACAATGAGCAGTTCTTC.

This clone was seen more than once but under ten times. The CDR3 coding sequence is TGTGCCAGCTCACCAACCGGGGGACAGGGATCCTATAATTCACCCCTCCACTTT. Translation: CASSPTGGQGSYNSPLHF. The rearrangement uses TRBV18 and TRBJ1-6; 9 bases match TRBD1. CDR1 is KGHSH, CDR2 LQKENI, per germline. V shed 2 bases and J 1 base; nucleotides not matched to a gene: 6. The CDR3 spans 18 residues.

The chain recombines TRBV6-6 with TRBJ2-2, with D possibly called TRBD1 or TRBD2 (6 bases each). Trimming removed 5 bases at V and 5 bases at J, with 15 bases between. Per germline, CDR1 MNHNY and CDR2 SVGAGI (reference sequence). The CDR3 is made up of 15 amino acids. CDR3 in amino acids: CASSALGGRTGELFF. The CDR3 nucleotides read TGTGCCAGCAGTGCGCTGGGGGGCAGGACCGGGGAGCTGTTTTTT.

Written as DNA, the CDR3 is TGTGCCAGCAGTTTACAGGCAGGGCTTGTCAATGGCTACACCTTC. Translating it yields CASSLQAGLVNGYTF. V usage is TRBV27 and J usage is TRBJ1-2; D is possibly TRBD1 (5 bases). Germline loops: CDR1 MNHEY, CDR2 SMNVEV (reference sequence). The CDR3 length is 15 residues. V was pared by 2 bases and J by 6 bases, with 16 bases between.

The V gene is TRBV18, the J gene TRBJ2-5; perhaps D is TRBD1 or TRBD2 (5 bases each). Trimming stripped 5 bases from V and 1 base from J, with 14 bases between. The CDR3 extends over 15 amino acids. Germline V gene sequence: CDR1 KGHSH, CDR2 LQKENI. CDR3 sequence: CASSSGTKFQETQYF. The CDR3 DNA sequence: TGTGCCAGCTCATCCGGGACCAAATTCCAAGAGACCCAGTACTTC.

In nucleotides, the CDR3 is TGTGCCAGCACCCCTCTGGCAGGGGCCCAAACCATCTACGAGCAGTACTTC. Amino acids: CASTPLAGAQTIYEQYF. The chain joins TRBV7-2 to TRBJ2-7, with a tentative D call TRBD1 (6 bases). Per germline, CDR1 SGHTA and CDR2 FQGNSA. V was clipped by 7 bases and J by 3 bases, with 25 bases between them. The CDR3 contains 17 residues. The whole variable domain, filled in from reference TRBV7-2 and TRBJ2-7, reads GAGVSQSPSNKVTEKGKDVELRCDPISGHTALYWYRQSLGQGLEFLIYFQGNSAPDKSGLPSDRFSAERTGGSVSTLTIQRTQQEDSAVYLCASTPLAGAQTIYEQYFGPGTRLTVT.

The V call is TRBV6-6, the J call TRBJ2-6; D may correspond to TRBD1 or TRBD2 (5 bases each). Germline V gene lookup returns CDR1 MNHNY and CDR2 SVGAGI (reference sequence). This CDR3 has 15 amino acids. Trimming took off 8 bases at V and 2 bases at J, with 13 bases between the two ends. The CDR3 sequence is CASYKRGTGANVLTF. CDR3 coding DNA: TGTGCCAGCTATAAGAGGGGCACTGGGGCCAACGTCCTGACTTTC.

This chain joins TRBV11-2 and TRBJ2-3; 13 bases map to TRBD2. The V and J ends lost 4 bases and 5 bases, in that order; junction bases with no gene match: 3. The CDR3 sequence is 15 residues long. Per the germline V gene, CDR1 is SGHAT and CDR2 is FQNNGV. CDR3 in amino acids: CASSSGLAGVDTQYF. CDR3 DNA sequence: TGTGCCAGCAGCTCCGGACTAGCGGGAGTAGATACGCAGTATTTT.

The chain combines TRBV16 with TRBJ2-3; 8 nucleotides agree with TRBD1. From germline, CDR1 is KGHSY and CDR2 FQNENV. CDR3 length: 15 residues. J gave up 2 bases and V 4 bases, and 5 bases lay outside the gene matches. The DNA of the CDR3 is TGTGCCAGCAGCCTAAGACAGGGGATCACAGATACGCAGTATTTT. It specifies CASSLRQGITDTQYF.